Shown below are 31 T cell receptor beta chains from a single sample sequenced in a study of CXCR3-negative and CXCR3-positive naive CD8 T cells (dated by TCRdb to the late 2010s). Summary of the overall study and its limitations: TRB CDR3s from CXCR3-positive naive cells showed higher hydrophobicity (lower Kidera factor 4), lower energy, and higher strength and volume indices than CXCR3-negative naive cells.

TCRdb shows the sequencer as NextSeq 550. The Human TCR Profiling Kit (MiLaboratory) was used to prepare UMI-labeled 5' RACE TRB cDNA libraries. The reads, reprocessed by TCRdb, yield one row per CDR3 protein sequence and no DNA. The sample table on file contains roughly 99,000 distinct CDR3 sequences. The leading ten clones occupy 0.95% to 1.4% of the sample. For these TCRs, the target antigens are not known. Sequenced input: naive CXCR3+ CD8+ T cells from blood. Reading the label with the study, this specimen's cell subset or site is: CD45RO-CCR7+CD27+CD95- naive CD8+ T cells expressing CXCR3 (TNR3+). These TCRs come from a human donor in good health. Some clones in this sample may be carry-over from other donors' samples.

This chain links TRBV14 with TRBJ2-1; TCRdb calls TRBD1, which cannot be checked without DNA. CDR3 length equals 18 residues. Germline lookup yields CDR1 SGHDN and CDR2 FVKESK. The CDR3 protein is CASSQSGAGGNSYNEQFF.

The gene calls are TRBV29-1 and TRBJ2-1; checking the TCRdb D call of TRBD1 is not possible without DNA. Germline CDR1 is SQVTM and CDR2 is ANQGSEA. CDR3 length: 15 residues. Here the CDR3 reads CSVAPPGGSYNEQFF.

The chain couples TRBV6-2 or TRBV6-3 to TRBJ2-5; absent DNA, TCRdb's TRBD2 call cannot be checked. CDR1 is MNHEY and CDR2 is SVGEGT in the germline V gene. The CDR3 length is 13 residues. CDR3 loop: CASRTGLAATQYF.

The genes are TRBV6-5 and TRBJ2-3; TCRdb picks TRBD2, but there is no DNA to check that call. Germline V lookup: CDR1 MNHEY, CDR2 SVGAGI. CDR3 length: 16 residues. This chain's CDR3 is CASSYTSGGRTDTQYF.

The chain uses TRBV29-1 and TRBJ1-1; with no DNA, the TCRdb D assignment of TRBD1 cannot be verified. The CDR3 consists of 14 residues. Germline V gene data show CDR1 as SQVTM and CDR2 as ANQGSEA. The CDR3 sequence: CSVVGDSRNTEAFF.

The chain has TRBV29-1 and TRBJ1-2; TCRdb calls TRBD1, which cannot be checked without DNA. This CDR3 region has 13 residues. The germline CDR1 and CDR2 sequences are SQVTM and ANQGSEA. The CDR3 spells CSVVWGSDYGYTF. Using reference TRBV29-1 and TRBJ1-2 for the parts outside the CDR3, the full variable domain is SAVISQKPSRDICQRGTSLTIQCQVDSQVTMMFWYRQQPGQSLTLIATANQGSEATYESGFVIDKFPISRPNLTFSTLTVSNMSPEDSSIYLCSVVWGSDYGYTFGSGTRLTVV.

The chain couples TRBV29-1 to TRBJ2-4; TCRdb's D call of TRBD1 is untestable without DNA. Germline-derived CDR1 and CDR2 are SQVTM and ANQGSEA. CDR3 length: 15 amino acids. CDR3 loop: CSVAGGPSQGNIQYF. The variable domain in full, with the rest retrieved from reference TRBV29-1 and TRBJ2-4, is SAVISQKPSRDICQRGTSLTIQCQVDSQVTMMFWYRQQPGQSLTLIATANQGSEATYESGFVIDKFPISRPNLTFSTLTVSNMSPEDSSIYLCSVAGGPSQGNIQYFGAGTRLSVL.

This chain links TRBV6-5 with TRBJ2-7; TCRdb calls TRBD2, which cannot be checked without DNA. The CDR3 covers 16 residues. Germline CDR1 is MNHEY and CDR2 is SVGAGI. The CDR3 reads CASSYLWGGYPNEQYF.

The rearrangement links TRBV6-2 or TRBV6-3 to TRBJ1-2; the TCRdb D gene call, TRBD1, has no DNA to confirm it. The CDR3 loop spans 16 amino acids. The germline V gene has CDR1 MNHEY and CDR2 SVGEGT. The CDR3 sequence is CASSSRTDHPNYGYTF.

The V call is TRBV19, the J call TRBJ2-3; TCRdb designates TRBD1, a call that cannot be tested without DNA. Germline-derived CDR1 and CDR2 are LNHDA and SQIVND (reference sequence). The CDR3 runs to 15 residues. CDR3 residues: CASSWTGGSADTQYF.

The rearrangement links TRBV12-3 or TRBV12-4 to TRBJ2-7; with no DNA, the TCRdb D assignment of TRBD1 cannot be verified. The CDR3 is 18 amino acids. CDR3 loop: CASSFLLGTEQFSYEQYF.

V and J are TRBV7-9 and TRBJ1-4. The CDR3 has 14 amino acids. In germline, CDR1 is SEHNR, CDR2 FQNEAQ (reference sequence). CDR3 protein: CASSSPATNEKLFF.

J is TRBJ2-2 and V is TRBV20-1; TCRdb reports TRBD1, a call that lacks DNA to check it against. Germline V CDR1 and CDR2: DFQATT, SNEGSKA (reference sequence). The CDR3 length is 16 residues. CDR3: CSASDRDRGDTGELFF.

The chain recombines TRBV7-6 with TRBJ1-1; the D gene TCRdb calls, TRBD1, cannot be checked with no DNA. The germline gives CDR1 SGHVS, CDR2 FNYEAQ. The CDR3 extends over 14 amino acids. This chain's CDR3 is CASSLSGESTEAFF.

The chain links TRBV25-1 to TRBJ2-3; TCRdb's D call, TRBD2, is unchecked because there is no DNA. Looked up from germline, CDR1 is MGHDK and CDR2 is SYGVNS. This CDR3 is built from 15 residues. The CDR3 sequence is CASSELYPGLYTQYF.

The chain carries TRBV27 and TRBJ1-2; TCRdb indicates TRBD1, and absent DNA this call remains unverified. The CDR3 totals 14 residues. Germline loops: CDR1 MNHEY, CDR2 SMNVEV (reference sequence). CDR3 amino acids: CASSSAGQGDGYTF.

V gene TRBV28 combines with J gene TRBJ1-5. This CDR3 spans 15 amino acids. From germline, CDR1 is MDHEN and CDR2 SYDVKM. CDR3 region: CASSLMTGSNQPQHF.

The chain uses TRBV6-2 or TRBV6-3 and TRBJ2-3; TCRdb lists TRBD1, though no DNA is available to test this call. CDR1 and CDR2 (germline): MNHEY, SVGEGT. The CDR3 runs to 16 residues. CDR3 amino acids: CASRTTRGPSTDTQYF.

The CDR3 sequence is CASSFLGSLYEQYF. The chain uses TRBV28 and TRBJ2-7. Germline CDR1 reads MDHEN; CDR2 reads SYDVKM. The CDR3 loop spans 14 amino acids. Full variable domain (rest looked up from reference TRBV28 and TRBJ2-7): DVKVTQSSRYLVKRTGEKVFLECVQDMDHENMFWYRQDPGLGLRLIYFSYDVKMKEKGDIPEGYSVSREKKERFSLILESASTNQTSMYLCASSFLGSLYEQYFGPGTRLTVT.

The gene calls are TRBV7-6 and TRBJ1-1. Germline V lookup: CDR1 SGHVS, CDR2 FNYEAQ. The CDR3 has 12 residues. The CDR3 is CASSLGGNEAFF.

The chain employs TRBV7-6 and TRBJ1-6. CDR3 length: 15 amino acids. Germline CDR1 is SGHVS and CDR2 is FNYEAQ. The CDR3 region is CASSSLGGQDSPLHF.

CDR3: CASSLEQGDEKLFF. The J gene is TRBJ1-4, the V gene TRBV5-1; no DNA is available, so the TRBD1 call from TCRdb remains unchecked. Germline CDR1 and CDR2: SGHRS and YFSETQ. The length of the CDR3 is 14 residues.

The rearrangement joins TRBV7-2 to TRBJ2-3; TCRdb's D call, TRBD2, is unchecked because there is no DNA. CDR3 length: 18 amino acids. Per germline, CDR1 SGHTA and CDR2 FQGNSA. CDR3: CASSPPKGAGGRTDTQYF.

The chain's CDR3 is CASSLRGRDEQFF. The J gene is TRBJ2-1, the V gene TRBV7-9; the D call from TCRdb, TRBD1, cannot be confirmed without DNA. The germline V gene has CDR1 SEHNR and CDR2 FQNEAQ (reference sequence). The CDR3 runs 13 residues. Variable domain in full (rest from reference TRBV7-9 and TRBJ2-1): DTGVSQNPRHKITKRGQNVTFRCDPISEHNRLYWYRQTLGQGPEFLTYFQNEAQLEKSRLLSDRFSAERPKGSFSTLEIQRTEQGDSAMYLCASSLRGRDEQFFGPGTRLTVL.

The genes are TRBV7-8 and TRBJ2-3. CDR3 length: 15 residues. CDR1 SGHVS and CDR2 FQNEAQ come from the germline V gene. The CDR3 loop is CASSLRFGMGDTQYF.

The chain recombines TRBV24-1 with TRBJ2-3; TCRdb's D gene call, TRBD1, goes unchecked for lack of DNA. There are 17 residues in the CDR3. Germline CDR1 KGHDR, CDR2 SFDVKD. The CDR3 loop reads CATSDARQRPGTDTQYF.

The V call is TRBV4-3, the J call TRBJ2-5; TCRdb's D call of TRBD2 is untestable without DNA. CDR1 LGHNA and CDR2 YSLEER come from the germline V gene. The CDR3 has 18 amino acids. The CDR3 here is CASSQDLGARALQETQYF.

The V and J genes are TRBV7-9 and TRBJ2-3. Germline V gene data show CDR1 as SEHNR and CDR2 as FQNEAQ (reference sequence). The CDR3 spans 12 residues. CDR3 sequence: CASSLTRDTQYF.

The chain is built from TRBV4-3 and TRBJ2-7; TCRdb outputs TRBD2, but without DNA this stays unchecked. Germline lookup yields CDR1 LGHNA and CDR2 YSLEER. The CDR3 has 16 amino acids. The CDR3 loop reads CASSQEAAGTSYEQYF.

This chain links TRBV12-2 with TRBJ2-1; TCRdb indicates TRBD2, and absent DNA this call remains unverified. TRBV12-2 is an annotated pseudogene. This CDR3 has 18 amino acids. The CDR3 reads CASRSGLAGGWSYNEQFF.

CDR3: CAISQGEDYGYTF. The V and J genes are TRBV10-3 and TRBJ1-2. Germline CDR1 ENHRY, CDR2 SYGVKD. The CDR3 spans 13 residues.